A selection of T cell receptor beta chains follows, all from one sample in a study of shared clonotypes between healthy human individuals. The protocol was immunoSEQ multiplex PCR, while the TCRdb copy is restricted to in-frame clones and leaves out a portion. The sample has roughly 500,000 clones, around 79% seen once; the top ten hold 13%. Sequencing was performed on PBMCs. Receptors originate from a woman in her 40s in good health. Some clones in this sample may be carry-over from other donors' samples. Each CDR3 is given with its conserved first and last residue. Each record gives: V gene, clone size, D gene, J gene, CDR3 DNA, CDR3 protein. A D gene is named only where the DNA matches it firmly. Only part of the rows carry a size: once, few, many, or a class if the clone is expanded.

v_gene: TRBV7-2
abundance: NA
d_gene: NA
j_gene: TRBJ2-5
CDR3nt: TGTGCCAGCAGCTTCGACCTTCAAGAGACCCAGTACTTC
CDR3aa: CASSFDLQETQYF

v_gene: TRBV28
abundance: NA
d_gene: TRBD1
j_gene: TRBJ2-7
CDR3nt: TGTGCCAGCCGACAGGGGGTTAGGGAGCAGTACTTC
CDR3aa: CASRQGVREQYF

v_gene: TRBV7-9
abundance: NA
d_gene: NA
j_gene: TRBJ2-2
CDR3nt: TGTGCCAGCAGCGGAACAGGGATAAACACCGGGGAGCTGTTTTTT
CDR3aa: CASSGTGINTGELFF

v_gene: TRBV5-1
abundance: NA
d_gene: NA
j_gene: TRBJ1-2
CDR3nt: TGCGCCAGCAGCTTGGAGTACAGGGCTGGGTATGGCTACACCTTC
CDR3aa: CASSLEYRAGYGYTF

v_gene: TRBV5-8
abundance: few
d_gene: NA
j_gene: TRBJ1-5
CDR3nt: TGTGCCAGCACCTTCCGGATGGGTCAGCCCCAGCATTTT
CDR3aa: CASTFRMGQPQHF

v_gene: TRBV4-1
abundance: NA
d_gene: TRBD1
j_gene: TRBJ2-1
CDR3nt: TGCGCCAGCAGACAAGGCGGGACAGGGTCTAAGAATGAGCAGTTCTTC
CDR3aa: CASRQGGTGSKNEQFF

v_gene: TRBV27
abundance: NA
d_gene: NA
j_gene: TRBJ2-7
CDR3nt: TGTGCCAGCAGTTTATCGGACGGTTACGAGCAGTACTTC
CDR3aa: CASSLSDGYEQYF

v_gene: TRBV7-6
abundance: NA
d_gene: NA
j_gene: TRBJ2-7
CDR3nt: TGTGCCAGCAGCTTTCCCCCGAGGGCTGTCTACGAGCAGTACTTC
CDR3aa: CASSFPPRAVYEQYF

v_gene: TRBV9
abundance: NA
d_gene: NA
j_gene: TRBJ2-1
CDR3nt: TGTGCCAGCAGCGCCGGTCCTCTACGAAGCTCCTACAATGAGCAGTTCTTC
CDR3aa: CASSAGPLRSSYNEQFF

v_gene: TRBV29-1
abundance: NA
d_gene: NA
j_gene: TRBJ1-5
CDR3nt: TGCAGCGCCTCGGGTCCCGCGGATAATCAGCCCCAGCATTTT
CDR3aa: CSASGPADNQPQHF

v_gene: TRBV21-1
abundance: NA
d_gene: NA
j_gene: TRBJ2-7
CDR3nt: TGTGCCAGCAGACCAGCCCCTTGCCGACAAAAGGGATTCCCCTCCTACGAGCAGTACTTC
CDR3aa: CASRPAPCRQKGFPSYEQYF

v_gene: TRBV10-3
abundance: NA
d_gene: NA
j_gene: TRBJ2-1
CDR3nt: TGTGCCATCAGTTCCGGGCCTCAGTCCGATGAGCAGTTCTTC
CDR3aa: CAISSGPQSDEQFF

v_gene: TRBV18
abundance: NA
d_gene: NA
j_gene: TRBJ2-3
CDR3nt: TGTGCCAGCTCAGCACGGCAGGGCAGCACAGATACGCAGTATTTT
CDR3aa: CASSARQGSTDTQYF

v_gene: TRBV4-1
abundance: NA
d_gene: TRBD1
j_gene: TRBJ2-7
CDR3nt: TGCGCCAGCAGCCAAGAAAGCAATTTGAGGACAGGGAGTCCCTACGAGCAGTACTTC
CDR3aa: CASSQESNLRTGSPYEQYF